Given below is one TCR beta chain in context. The CDR3 is made up of 17 amino acids. Germline V lookup: CDR1 LNHDA, CDR2 SQIVND (reference sequence). V dropped 6 bases and J dropped 6 bases, with 26 bases sitting between them. The method was immunoSEQ multiplex PCR; TCRdb's version includes in-frame clones alone and lacks a portion of them. The sample holds some 300,000 clones; 88% are singletons and the top ten take around 2%. This entry is derived from a study of blood T cell repertoires in COVID-19. This clonotype was sampled from a woman aged 60-75 years in a cohort exposed to, infected with or recovered from COVID-19 (not recorded which). Sequencing used PBMCs or T cells enriched from blood (not recorded which). V gene TRBV19 combines with J gene TRBJ1-1, with no clear D. As DNA, the CDR3 is TGTGCCAGTAGCACGAATCATTTAACCGGGATGGGCCCTGAAGCTTTCTTT. It translates to CASSTNHLTGMGPEAFF. Full variable domain (rest looked up from reference TRBV19 and TRBJ1-1): DGGITQSPKYLFRKEGQNVTLSCEQNLNHDAMYWYRQDPGQGLRLIYYSQIVNDFQKGDIAEGYSVSREKKESFPLTVTSAQKNPTAFYLCASSTNHLTGMGPEAFFGQGTRLTVV.